This TCR beta chain originates from a study of T-cell memory formation after mild COVID-19. The 5'RACE method, run with constant-segment primers, produced TCR alpha and TCR beta cDNA libraries (carrying sample barcodes and UMIs). Each CDR3 protein is one row after TCRdb ran MiXCR on the 5' RACE reads. Found here are about 450,000 distinct CDR3 sequences, roughly a quarter of them singletons; the top ten hold 13%. The CDR3 loop spans 14 amino acids. The germline V and J ends were trimmed by 0 bases and 4 bases, with 7 bases remaining between them. The germline V gene has CDR1 SGHRS and CDR2 YFSETQ. Material: PBMCs or a T cell subset sorted from them (not recorded which). The source of this sequence is an adult woman who had mild COVID-19 (a few samples of this study predate the infection). Cell type and time point are not known. The V gene is TRBV5-1, the J gene TRBJ2-2; no reliable D call. The CDR3 DNA sequence: TGCGCCAGCAGCTTGGCTCAGACCACCGGGGAGCTGTTTTTT. Its translation is CASSLAQTTGELFF.